Sequencing of this T cell receptor (beta chain) was carried out in a study of T cells in tuberculosis. The study's findings and limits: Active tuberculosis patients had shorter CDR3-alpha; the beta difference was nonsignificant. GMM-specific TCRs were nearer to active tuberculosis alpha repertoires, suggesting expansion.

Data came from immunoSEQ multiplex PCR; TCRdb stores just in-frame clones and leaves some out. The sample yields 20,000 to 25,000 clones, 80% to 90% seen once. Germline CDR1 LGHNT, CDR2 FRNRAP. The CDR3 contains 13 residues. V shed 1 base, J shed 8 bases, and the junction held 4 bases outside the gene matches. As regards this clone: Antigen: not known.

This sequence joins TRBV12-5 and TRBJ1-2; TRBD1 matches at 7 bases. This TCR was recovered from a donor aged 10-29 years with latent tuberculosis or without tuberculosis infection. Sequenced input: PBMCs. CDR3 bases: TGTGCTAGTGGTTTGGAGGGGGCGCGCGGCTACACCTTC. The encoded protein is CASGLEGARGYTF.